One sample yielded the 28 T cell receptor beta chains listed below, sequenced in a study of STAT5B mutations in CD4+ large granular lymphocyte leukemia. The repertoire was sequenced with immunoSEQ multiplex PCR; TCRdb's copy has only in-frame clones and lacks some. The sample yields more than 30,000 clones, approximately 91% seen once. Source material: CD4+ T cells from blood buffy coats. These receptor sequences come from a human donor in good health.

The V gene is TRBV5-4, the J gene TRBJ2-7; D is unresolved. V gave up 0 bases and J gave up 4 bases, with 17 bases separating them. Per germline, CDR1 SGHNT and CDR2 YYREEE (reference sequence). There are 16 residues in the CDR3. The CDR3 region has the DNA TGTGCCAGCAGCTTGGACCCAGACCGAACCCTATACGAGCAGTACTTC. Amino acid sequence: CASSLDPDRTLYEQYF. The full variable domain, its missing parts supplied by reference TRBV5-4 and TRBJ2-7, is ETGVTQSPTHLIKTRGQQVTLRCSSQSGHNTVSWYQQALGQGPQFIFQYYREEENGRGNFPPRFSGLQFPNYSSELNVNALELDDSALYLCASSLDPDRTLYEQYFGPGTRLTVT.

The chain couples TRBV5-1 to TRBJ2-5; 11 bases line up with TRBD2. The length of the CDR3 is 17 residues. The J segment lost 5 bases and the V segment lost 0 bases, leaving 9 bases of the junction unmatched. Germline values: CDR1 SGHRS, CDR2 YFSETQ. The CDR3 DNA sequence: TGCGCCAGCAGCTTGGGGCCACTAGCGGGAGCGGTGGAGACCCAGTACTTC. This translates into CASSLGPLAGAVETQYF.

The chain has TRBV18 and TRBJ2-3; D is unclear. V was clipped by 1 base and J by 0 bases, with 8 bases between them. The CDR3 consists of 15 residues. Germline values: CDR1 KGHSH, CDR2 LQKENI. The chain's CDR3 is CASSPQGTSTDTQYF. CDR3 nucleotides: TGTGCCAGCTCACCACAGGGAACTAGCACAGATACGCAGTATTTT.

The genes are TRBV11-2 and TRBJ1-4; D not resolved. CDR3 size: 14 residues. Germline V gene lookup returns CDR1 SGHAT and CDR2 FQNNGV. V gave up 6 bases and J gave up 5 bases, with 13 bases separating them. The CDR3 nucleotides are TGTGCCAGCAGTTTTACATTACCCAATGAAAAACTGTTTTTT. Its translation: CASSFTLPNEKLFF.

Concerning this clone itself: Other nucleotide sequences in the sample specify the same CDR3. The chain couples TRBV18 to TRBJ1-2; D not resolved. V was clipped by 3 bases and J by 6 bases, with 8 bases between them. This CDR3 has 12 residues. Germline CDR1 reads KGHSH; CDR2 reads LQKENI. The CDR3 loop reads CASSPQENGYTF. CDR3 nucleotide sequence: TGTGCCAGCTCACCTCAGGAAAATGGCTACACCTTC.

The chain recombines TRBV27 with TRBJ1-2, with a weak D call TRBD1 (5 bases). There are 13 residues in the CDR3. The germline CDR1 and CDR2 sequences are MNHEY and SMNVEV (reference sequence). V was clipped by 4 bases and J by 6 bases, with 12 bases between them. As DNA, the CDR3 is TGTGCCAGCAGTTCCCAGGGAGGGCATGGCTACACCTTC. The encoded protein is CASSSQGGHGYTF.

The chain carries TRBV28 and TRBJ2-2; possible D gene TRBD2, 5 bases. The CDR3 is 13 amino acids. The V gene's germline CDR1 is MDHEN and CDR2 SYDVKM. Trimming shortened V by 6 bases and J by 4 bases, and 9 bases separated the two germline ends. CDR3 loop: CASRRAGTGELFF. The CDR3 bases are TGTGCCAGCAGGAGGGCGGGCACCGGGGAGCTGTTTTTT.

The chain links TRBV29-1 to TRBJ1-1; no clear D. V was shortened by 7 bases and J by 13 bases, with 19 bases between the two germline ends. Germline V gene lookup returns CDR1 SQVTM and CDR2 ANQGSEA. The CDR3 is made up of 11 amino acids. DNA of the CDR3: TGCAGCGCGACCCCTCTACTTGACGGTTTCTTT. It is translated as CSATPLLDGFF.

The genes are TRBV5-6 and TRBJ2-2; 7 positions agree with TRBD1. The CDR3 totals 14 residues. J lost 2 bases, V lost 3 bases, and 1 base had no gene match. Germline lookup yields CDR1 SGHDT and CDR2 YYEEEE. The CDR3 region is CASSYRGNTGELFF. The CDR3 bases are TGTGCCAGCAGCTACAGGGGAAACACCGGGGAGCTGTTTTTT.

V and J are TRBV4-1 and TRBJ2-1; weak D call: TRBD2 (6 bases). This CDR3 has 15 amino acids. Between the trimmed V and J ends, which lost 7 bases and 5 bases, there was a span of 18 bases. CDR1 MGHRA and CDR2 YSYEKL come from the germline V gene. CDR3 amino acids: CASTPTASEDNEQFF. CDR3 nucleotide sequence: TGCGCCAGCACTCCCACCGCTAGCGAAGACAATGAGCAGTTCTTC.

The rearrangement joins TRBV19 to TRBJ2-6, with no clear D. The CDR3 contains 16 residues. The V end was cut by 3 bases, the J end by 0 bases, with 9 bases between. Germline V gives CDR1 LNHDA, CDR2 SQIVND (reference sequence). CDR3 in DNA: TGTGCCAGTAGTATTTGGGCCGACTCTGGGGCCAACGTCCTGACTTTC. Translating it yields CASSIWADSGANVLTF. Full variable domain (missing parts from reference TRBV19 and TRBJ2-6): DGGITQSPKYLFRKEGQNVTLSCEQNLNHDAMYWYRQDPGQGLRLIYYSQIVNDFQKGDIAEGYSVSREKKESFPLTVTSAQKNPTAFYLCASSIWADSGANVLTFGAGSRLTVL.

V gene TRBV29-1 combines with J gene TRBJ1-2, with TRBD1 identical over 8 bases. V was clipped by 7 bases and J by 0 bases; unmatched bases: 7. The CDR3 extends over 14 amino acids. The germline V gene has CDR1 SQVTM and CDR2 ANQGSEA. CDR3 coding DNA: TGCAGCGCTGGGGACAGGCAAGCTAACTATGGCTACACCTTC. It yields the protein CSAGDRQANYGYTF. The full variable domain, in which reference TRBV29-1 and TRBJ1-2 provide the parts outside the CDR3, is SAVISQKPSRDICQRGTSLTIQCQVDSQVTMMFWYRQQPGQSLTLIATANQGSEATYESGFVIDKFPISRPNLTFSTLTVSNMSPEDSSIYLCSAGDRQANYGYTFGSGTRLTVV.

Turning to this clone: Sequence at one end of the junction differs from germline and may be a read error. The chain joins TRBV4-1 to TRBJ2-4, with D tentatively TRBD1 or TRBD2 (5 bases each). This CDR3 region has 15 residues. The germline V gene has CDR1 MGHRA and CDR2 YSYEKL. CDR3 region: CASSHPVQGVNIQCF. The CDR3 DNA sequence: TGCGCCAGCAGCCACCCAGTTCAGGGAGTGAACATTCAGTGCTTC.

J is TRBJ1-4 and V is TRBV5-6, with D perhaps TRBD1 (6 bases). This CDR3 has 14 amino acids. CDR1 and CDR2 (germline): SGHDT, YYEEEE. Deletions cut 4 bases from V and 2 bases from J, with 9 bases between. CDR3 in DNA: TGTGCCAGCAGCCAGGGGCGGACTAATGAAAAACTGTTTTTT. It translates to CASSQGRTNEKLFF.

The CDR3 DNA follows: TGTGCCAGCAGTTTAAGTTTTAGCGGGAGGGTTCAAGAGACCCAGTACTTC. As protein: CASSLSFSGRVQETQYF. The V call is TRBV28, the J call TRBJ2-5; 11 bases match TRBD2. This CDR3 has 17 amino acids. V lost 2 bases to trimming and J lost 2 bases; unmatched junction nucleotides: 7. Germline lookup yields CDR1 MDHEN and CDR2 SYDVKM.

V gene TRBV6-6 combines with J gene TRBJ2-7, with 10 bases matching TRBD1. The ends lost 8 bases at V and 2 bases at J; junction bases unmatched: 6. The CDR3 is 14 amino acids. Germline V gives CDR1 MNHNY, CDR2 SVGAGI (reference sequence). CDR3 nucleotides: TGTGCCAGCGGCGGTGGGACAGGGGCCTACGAGCAGTACTTC. Translated, it gives CASGGGTGAYEQYF.

The sample holds one count of this clone. The V and J genes are TRBV9 and TRBJ2-7; 9 nucleotides line up with TRBD2. J was trimmed by 2 bases and V by 4 bases; bases with no gene match: 4. Germline V gene lookup returns CDR1 SGDLS and CDR2 YYNGEE. The CDR3 loop spans 14 amino acids. In nucleotides, the CDR3 is TGTGCCAGCAGCCCGAGCGGGGGGACCTACGAGCAGTACTTC. It translates to CASSPSGGTYEQYF.

This chain joins TRBV18 and TRBJ2-5, with D perhaps TRBD1 (7 bases). This CDR3 is 13 amino acids long. V was cut by 3 bases and J by 5 bases, with 10 bases left in between. Germline values: CDR1 KGHSH, CDR2 LQKENI. As DNA, the CDR3 is TGTGCCAGCTCACCGACAGGGAGGGAGACCCAGTACTTC. It is translated as CASSPTGRETQYF.

J is TRBJ2-5 and V is TRBV11-2; D is ambiguous. The V end lost 1 base, the J end lost 4 bases, and 16 bases lay between the germline ends. The CDR3 has 16 amino acids. Germline V gene data show CDR1 as SGHAT and CDR2 as FQNNGV. The CDR3 sequence: CASSLAPRSLGETQYF. In nucleotides, the CDR3 is TGTGCCAGCAGCTTAGCCCCGCGCAGCCTCGGAGAGACCCAGTACTTC.

With respect to this clone: At one end the junction does not follow the germline gene, possibly because of a read error. The CDR3 reads CASSPKGFGGLFF. Written as DNA, the CDR3 is TGTGCCAGCAGCCCAAAAGGTTTCGGGGGGCTGTTTTTT. The chain combines TRBV28 with TRBJ2-2, with a possible D match to TRBD2 (6 bases). This CDR3 spans 13 amino acids. Germline CDR1 reads MDHEN; CDR2 reads SYDVKM.

The J gene is TRBJ2-1, the V gene TRBV7-2; 9 bases fit TRBD2. This CDR3 is built from 15 residues. CDR1 and CDR2 from the germline V gene are SGHTA and FQGNSA. Losses at the gene ends were 1 base for V and 8 bases for J; bases not matched to a gene: 6. CDR3 nucleotides: TGTGCCAGCAGCTTAGTAGGCGGGGGGGGCTATGAGCAGTTCTTC. Translated, it gives CASSLVGGGGYEQFF.

The rearrangement links TRBV29-1 to TRBJ2-5; 7 nucleotides line up with TRBD2. Germline V gives CDR1 SQVTM, CDR2 ANQGSEA. The CDR3 contains 14 residues. The junction had 6 bases not matched to a gene; V was cut back by 0 bases and J by 5 bases. The CDR3 coding sequence is TGCAGCGTTGAAGAGGGGGGGGTGGGGGAGACCCAGTACTTC. Translation: CSVEEGGVGETQYF.

The rearrangement links TRBV11-2 to TRBJ2-1, with 8 bases matching TRBD2. V was pared by 6 bases and J by 3 bases, with 4 bases of the junction left unmatched. The CDR3 totals 14 residues. The germline gives CDR1 SGHAT, CDR2 FQNNGV. DNA of the CDR3: TGTGCCAGCAGTACAACTAGCGGCTACAATGAGCAGTTCTTC. Translation: CASSTTSGYNEQFF.

The chain links TRBV18 to TRBJ1-1; D is uncertain. The CDR3 length is 15 residues. The germline V and J ends were trimmed by 0 bases and 0 bases, with 8 bases remaining between them. The germline gives CDR1 KGHSH, CDR2 LQKENI. In DNA form, the CDR3 reads TGTGCCAGCTCACCACCGTCCCTCATGAACACTGAAGCTTTCTTT. As protein: CASSPPSLMNTEAFF.

The chain joins TRBV19 to TRBJ1-3; D remains ambiguous. The germline V gene has CDR1 LNHDA and CDR2 SQIVND (reference sequence). This CDR3 comprises 13 residues. V lost 6 bases to trimming and J lost 4 bases, with 10 bases between them. For the CDR3, the DNA is TGTGCCAGTAGCACTGACCGGGGAAACACCATATATTTT. Protein: CASSTDRGNTIYF.

The V gene is TRBV19, the J gene TRBJ1-1, with a tentative D call TRBD1 (5 bases). The CDR3 runs 17 residues. CDR1 and CDR2 from the germline V gene are LNHDA and SQIVND (reference sequence). Trimming removed 9 bases at V and 3 bases at J, with 26 bases between. The CDR3 protein is CARLVCGGSGKDTEAFF. The CDR3 nucleotides are TGTGCCAGGCTAGTATGTGGGGGAAGTGGTAAGGACACTGAAGCTTTCTTT.

The chain recombines TRBV6-5 with TRBJ2-5; 8 nucleotides line up with TRBD2. This CDR3 region has 14 residues. J lost 1 base, V lost 2 bases, and 0 bases had no gene match. Germline V CDR1 and CDR2: MNHEY, SVGAGI. The CDR3 nucleotides are TGTGCCAGCAGTTACGGACTAGCCCAAGAGACCCAGTACTTC. Translation: CASSYGLAQETQYF.

The V gene is TRBV7-6, the J gene TRBJ2-3, with 10 positions matching TRBD2. The CDR3 has 17 residues. Germline assignment: CDR1 SGHVS and CDR2 FNYEAQ. V gave up 2 bases and J gave up 1 base; unmatched junction bases: 6. CDR3 protein: CASSLSGRASRTDTQYF. The CDR3 DNA reads TGTGCCAGCAGCTTAAGCGGGAGGGCGAGCCGCACAGATACGCAGTATTTT.